Each of the 30 T cell receptor beta chains below was sequenced from the same sample in a study of technical replicates of blood from a few donors. Measured with immunoSEQ multiplex PCR; TCRdb has only the in-frame clones, and not every one. Here the sample spans under 90,000 clones, 95% to 97% being singletons. The sequenced material came from T cells isolated from PBMCs. Receptors were obtained from a human donor in good health.

V usage is TRBV28 and J usage is TRBJ2-3; TRBD2 matches 7 bases. The V and J ends lost 5 bases and 2 bases, in that order; junction bases with no gene match: 19. This CDR3 contains 19 residues. The V gene's germline CDR1 is MDHEN and CDR2 SYDVKM. The CDR3 nucleotides are TGTGCCAGCAGTAGGGGTAGTGGGGAGGGGATATCGAACACAGATACGCAGTATTTT. Its protein product is CASSRGSGEGISNTDTQYF.

This rearrangement joins TRBV27 to TRBJ2-3; 7 bases are shared with TRBD1. This CDR3 has 14 residues. Germline V CDR1 and CDR2: MNHEY, SMNVEV (reference sequence). Trimming cost V 6 bases and J 2 bases; bases outside gene matches: 5. CDR3 bases: TGTGCCAGCAGGATGACAGGGTTCACAGATACGCAGTATTTT. Encoded protein: CASRMTGFTDTQYF.

The gene calls are TRBV15 and TRBJ2-7; TRBD1 aligns across 7 bases. Germline V CDR1 and CDR2: LNHNV, YYDKDF (reference sequence). The V segment lost 3 bases and the J segment 3 bases; nucleotides outside the gene matches: 8. This CDR3 has 15 residues. The CDR3 coding sequence is TGTGCCACCAGCAGGCACCAGGGGGAGAGCTACGAGCAGTACTTC. Translating it yields CATSRHQGESYEQYF.

The rearrangement uses TRBV28 and TRBJ2-7; TRBD2 aligns across 16 bases. Germline trimming cut 4 bases from V and 5 bases from J; bases unmatched to any gene: 20. Germline V gene data show CDR1 as MDHEN and CDR2 as SYDVKM. The CDR3 has 21 amino acids. The CDR3 DNA follows: TGTGCCAGCAGTTCGCCTCCCTTCGGGGGGACTAGCGGGAGGGCCTACCACGAGCAGTACTTC. Its protein is CASSSPPFGGTSGRAYHEQYF.

The V call is TRBV2, the J call TRBJ2-2, with D perhaps matching TRBD2 (6 bases). The V end lost 4 bases, the J end lost 6 bases, and 15 bases lay between the germline ends. This CDR3 comprises 15 residues. CDR1 and CDR2 (germline): SNHLY, FYNNEI. The CDR3 loop reads CASSVLRDFSGELFF. CDR3 coding DNA: TGTGCCAGCAGTGTATTGCGGGACTTCTCCGGGGAGCTGTTTTTT. Filled out from reference TRBV2 and TRBJ2-2, the complete variable domain reads EPEVTQTPSHQVTQMGQEVILRCVPISNHLYFYWYRQILGQKVEFLVSFYNNEISEKSEIFDDQFSVERPDGSNFTLKIRSTKLEDSAMYFCASSVLRDFSGELFFGEGSRLTVL.

The chain is built from TRBV4-1 and TRBJ1-2; TRBD1 matches at 8 bases. The CDR3 has 15 residues. Per the germline V gene, CDR1 is MGHRA and CDR2 is YSYEKL. The trim removed 3 bases at V and 4 bases at J, leaving 7 bases unmatched. The CDR3 region is CASSQTGAGGYGYTF. CDR3 DNA: TGCGCCAGCAGCCAGACAGGGGCAGGCGGCTATGGCTACACCTTC.

This clone was found once. The rearrangement uses TRBV30 and TRBJ1-1, with 9 bases that match TRBD1. Germline assignment: CDR1 GTSNPN and CDR2 SVGIG (reference sequence). V shed 1 base, J shed 11 bases, and the junction held 14 bases outside the gene matches. This CDR3 is built from 15 residues. The CDR3 coding sequence is TGTGCCTGGAGTGACACCGGGACAGGGAGGGAGGGGGCTTTCTTT. Protein: CAWSDTGTGREGAFF.

This rearrangement joins TRBV4-1 to TRBJ1-5; 8 nucleotides match TRBD1. The length of the CDR3 is 19 residues. Germline V gene lookup returns CDR1 MGHRA and CDR2 YSYEKL. The ends lost 4 bases at V and 1 base at J; junction bases unmatched: 15. As DNA, the CDR3 is TGCGCCAGCAGCCTTAGGACAGGGACCTCCCTTATGAGCAATCAGCCCCAGCATTTT. Translation: CASSLRTGTSLMSNQPQHF.

The chain joins TRBV4-1 to TRBJ1-3; 8 nucleotides align to TRBD1. Germline CDR1 and CDR2: MGHRA and YSYEKL. The CDR3 covers 19 residues. V shed 3 bases, J shed 0 bases, and the junction held 13 bases outside the gene matches. The CDR3 nucleotides read TGCGCCAGCAGCCACCGGACCCGGACAGGGCAAGTCTCTGGAAACACCATATATTTT. It is translated as CASSHRTRTGQVSGNTIYF.

The chain uses TRBV5-1 and TRBJ2-5; TRBD2 matches at 9 bases. Germline V gene data show CDR1 as SGHRS and CDR2 as YFSETQ. V lost 8 bases to trimming and J lost 2 bases; unmatched junction nucleotides: 7. The CDR3 is made up of 14 amino acids. Here the CDR3 DNA reads TGCGCCAGTATGGACCTAGCGGGGCAAGAGACCCAGTACTTC. As protein: CASMDLAGQETQYF.

This rearrangement joins TRBV18 to TRBJ1-4; D uncertain. Trimming left V 4 bases short and J 6 bases short, with 12 bases between. Germline-derived CDR1 and CDR2 are KGHSH and LQKENI. This CDR3 has 14 amino acids. CDR3 DNA sequence: TGTGCCAGCTCACTCCGGGGTCAGGATGAAAAACTGTTTTTT. Its protein is CASSLRGQDEKLFF. The entire variable domain, with the rest obtained from reference TRBV18 and TRBJ1-4, is as follows: NAGVMQNPRHLVRRRGQEARLRCSPMKGHSHVYWYRQLPEEGLKFMVYLQKENIIDESGMPKERFSAEFPKEGPSILRIQQVVRGDSAAYFCASSLRGQDEKLFFGSGTQLSVL.

The chain employs TRBV9 and TRBJ1-1, with D unclear. This CDR3 has 16 residues. With 0 bases removed from V and 6 bases from J, the gap between germline ends came to 18 bases. CDR1 and CDR2 from the germline V gene are SGDLS and YYNGEE. The CDR3 region is CASSVDWIAEISEAFF. DNA of the CDR3: TGTGCCAGCAGCGTAGATTGGATAGCTGAAATCTCTGAAGCTTTCTTT. Variable domain in full (rest from reference TRBV9 and TRBJ1-1): DSGVTQTPKHLITATGQRVTLRCSPRSGDLSVYWYQQSLDQGLQFLIQYYNGEERAKGNILERFSAQQFPDLHSELNLSSLELGDSALYFCASSVDWIAEISEAFFGQGTRLTVV.

J is TRBJ1-2 and V is TRBV19; 8 bases are a match to TRBD1. Germline V gene lookup returns CDR1 LNHDA and CDR2 SQIVND (reference sequence). The V gene end was trimmed by 6 bases and the J gene end by 8 bases; junction bases not matched to a gene: 11. CDR3 length equals 14 residues. The CDR3 loop is CASSTTGGSRGYTF. The CDR3 DNA is TGTGCCAGTAGCACCACAGGGGGTTCAAGAGGCTACACCTTC.

This clone showed up just once. The chain has TRBV11-2 and TRBJ1-3; D is possibly TRBD1 (5 bases). CDR1 is SGHAT, CDR2 FQNNGV, per germline. The CDR3 consists of 17 residues. V lost 0 bases, J lost 6 bases, and 18 bases lay in between. The CDR3 DNA is TGTGCCAGCAGCTTAGATGAGGGGAGGTCTTGGGCAAACACCATATATTTT. The encoded protein is CASSLDEGRSWANTIYF.

The chain employs TRBV29-1 and TRBJ2-7; 8 bases line up with TRBD2. Germline values: CDR1 SQVTM, CDR2 ANQGSEA. The CDR3 consists of 14 residues. V gave up 6 bases and J gave up 5 bases; unmatched junction bases: 12. DNA of the CDR3: TGCAGCGTCAACGATGGCGGGACTAGTAACGAGCAGTACTTC. As protein: CSVNDGGTSNEQYF.

Concerning this clone: Compared with germline, one end of the junction differs, possibly owing to a read error. The chain employs TRBV27 and TRBJ2-7, with D maybe TRBD1 (6 bases). CDR3 length: 11 residues. The germline CDR1 and CDR2 sequences are MNHEY and SMNVEV (reference sequence). The CDR3 spells CASSFQDRINF. CDR3 DNA sequence: TGTGCCAGCAGTTTCCAAGACAGGATTAACTTC.

The gene calls are TRBV19 and TRBJ2-7; perhaps TRBD2 as D (6 bases). Trimming removed 2 bases from V and 3 bases from J, with 11 bases in between. Germline loops: CDR1 LNHDA, CDR2 SQIVND (reference sequence). This CDR3 contains 14 residues. CDR3 sequence (DNA): TGTGCCAGTAGTATAACGGAGGGCCACTACGAGCAGTACTTC. Its translation: CASSITEGHYEQYF.

CDR3 sequence: CASSISHPSWGYTF. CDR3 bases: TGTGCCAGTAGTATTTCACACCCCTCCTGGGGCTACACCTTC. The chain is built from TRBV19 and TRBJ1-2; no clear D. This CDR3 contains 14 residues. Germline lookup yields CDR1 LNHDA and CDR2 SQIVND (reference sequence). The V end lost 3 bases, the J end lost 8 bases, and 16 bases lay between the germline ends. Drawing the rest from reference TRBV19 and TRBJ1-2, the complete variable domain is DGGITQSPKYLFRKEGQNVTLSCEQNLNHDAMYWYRQDPGQGLRLIYYSQIVNDFQKGDIAEGYSVSREKKESFPLTVTSAQKNPTAFYLCASSISHPSWGYTFGSGTRLTVV.

This sequence joins TRBV5-1 and TRBJ2-7; tentative D call: TRBD2 (6 bases). The ends were cut back, 4 bases at V and 5 bases at J, with 19 bases in the middle. The CDR3 covers 15 residues. Germline loops: CDR1 SGHRS, CDR2 YFSETQ. CDR3 in amino acids: CASSPRRVARNEQYF. DNA of the CDR3: TGCGCCAGCAGCCCACGGAGGGTAGCGCGGAACGAGCAGTACTTC.

The J gene is TRBJ2-1, the V gene TRBV5-4; D possibly corresponds to TRBD2 (6 bases). V was cut by 4 bases and J by 5 bases, with 13 bases left in between. Germline values: CDR1 SGHNT, CDR2 YYREEE (reference sequence). The length of the CDR3 is 14 residues. The CDR3 DNA is TGTGCCAGCAGCCCGCTTGGGGAGGACAATGAGCAGTTCTTC. It encodes CASSPLGEDNEQFF.

J is TRBJ2-7 and V is TRBV10-1, with 7 nucleotides matching TRBD2. CDR3 length: 16 residues. Germline values: CDR1 WNHNN, CDR2 SYGVQD (reference sequence). The J segment lost 5 bases and the V segment lost 3 bases, leaving 13 bases of the junction unmatched. CDR3 DNA sequence: TGCGCCAGCAGTGACGAAAGCCAGGCGGGAGCCCACGAGCAGTACTTC. It is translated as CASSDESQAGAHEQYF.

This rearrangement joins TRBV5-1 to TRBJ1-1, with 8 bases that match TRBD1. There are 12 residues in the CDR3. Germline V lookup: CDR1 SGHRS, CDR2 YFSETQ. V trimming: 7 bases; J trimming: 8 bases; junction bases outside the gene matches: 7. The CDR3 DNA reads as TGCGCCAGCTCAAGGGACAGGACCGAAGCTTTCTTT. This translates into CASSRDRTEAFF.

The V gene is TRBV29-1, the J gene TRBJ1-1; a weak D match, TRBD1 (6 bases). Per germline, CDR1 SQVTM and CDR2 ANQGSEA. Trimming shortened V by 7 bases and J by 0 bases, and 12 bases separated the two germline ends. This CDR3 has 13 amino acids. The CDR3: CSAWGTLNTEAFF. DNA for the CDR3: TGCAGCGCTTGGGGGACATTGAACACTGAAGCTTTCTTT.

This clone has a single count. The chain recombines TRBV2 with TRBJ2-5, with 11 bases fitting TRBD2. With 8 bases clipped from V and 2 bases from J, the junction kept 4 bases outside the gene matches. This CDR3 spans 14 amino acids. Germline assignment: CDR1 SNHLY and CDR2 FYNNEI. CDR3 residues: CASPRLAGQETQYF. DNA for the CDR3: TGTGCCAGCCCGAGACTAGCGGGACAAGAGACCCAGTACTTC.

The chain is built from TRBV28 and TRBJ2-7, with D possibly being TRBD1 (5 bases). This CDR3 is built from 14 residues. Germline V lookup: CDR1 MDHEN, CDR2 SYDVKM. V was cut by 7 bases and J by 2 bases, with 15 bases left in between. The CDR3, as DNA: TGTGCCAGCACCCGCTCGGACACGCCCTACGAGCAGTACTTC. It encodes CASTRSDTPYEQYF.

In this sample, this clone turned up once. This chain joins TRBV5-1 and TRBJ2-6, with TRBD1 matching 11 bases. The germline V gene encodes CDR1 SGHRS and CDR2 YFSETQ. CDR3 length: 18 amino acids. Losses at the gene ends were 5 bases for V and 0 bases for J; bases not matched to a gene: 7. The CDR3 region is CASRPGTGGYSGANVLTF. As DNA, the CDR3 is TGCGCCAGCAGGCCCGGGACAGGGGGTTACTCTGGGGCCAACGTCCTGACTTTC.

The chain links TRBV7-2 to TRBJ2-3; D gene ambiguous. This CDR3 spans 13 amino acids. Trimming removed 2 bases at V and 7 bases at J, with 10 bases between. The germline V gene encodes CDR1 SGHTA and CDR2 FQGNSA. CDR3 region: CASSLQATHTQYF. The CDR3, as DNA: TGTGCCAGCAGCTTACAAGCGACCCATACGCAGTATTTT.

The rearrangement uses TRBV5-4 and TRBJ1-4; perhaps TRBD1 as D (6 bases). Trimming took off 5 bases at V and 8 bases at J, with 13 bases between the two ends. Germline lookup yields CDR1 SGHNT and CDR2 YYREEE (reference sequence). This CDR3 comprises 13 residues. CDR3 region: CASSYRAGEKLFF. The CDR3 DNA is TGTGCCAGCAGTTACAGGGCGGGCGAAAAACTGTTTTTT. Combining the CDR3 with reference TRBV5-4 and TRBJ1-4 gives the whole variable domain ETGVTQSPTHLIKTRGQQVTLRCSSQSGHNTVSWYQQALGQGPQFIFQYYREEENGRGNFPPRFSGLQFPNYSSELNVNALELDDSALYLCASSYRAGEKLFFGSGTQLSVL.

This chain uses TRBV19 with TRBJ1-5, with a possible D match to TRBD1 (6 bases). Trimming left V 2 bases short and J 4 bases short, with 24 bases between. The CDR3 length is 19 residues. The germline V gene has CDR1 LNHDA and CDR2 SQIVND (reference sequence). The CDR3 region is CASSITSIFGQSTNQPQHF. As DNA, the CDR3 is TGTGCCAGTAGTATAACGTCTATTTTCGGACAGTCGACTAATCAGCCCCAGCATTTT.

This chain links TRBV30 with TRBJ2-7, with D perhaps TRBD1 (5 bases). CDR1 is GTSNPN and CDR2 is SVGIG in the germline V gene (reference sequence). Between the trimmed V and J ends, which lost 3 bases and 6 bases, there was a span of 12 bases. The CDR3 length is 12 residues. For the CDR3, the DNA is TGTGCCTGGAGCTTAACAGGTATCGAGCAGTACTTC. This encodes CAWSLTGIEQYF.